Below, 22 T cell receptor beta chains from the same sample are listed, as sequenced in a study of regulatory T cells in long-lasting Graves disease. Specified time point: newly diagnosed GD, antithyroid drugs for less than 3 months. TCR sequences were obtained from RNA taken from PBMCs. Investigators prepared the TCR beta libraries by applying iRepertoire HTBI primers and Arm-PCR of CDR3 regions. TCRdb processed the multiplex PCR reads anew with MiXCR; each CDR3 protein has one entry. The profile shows about 350,000 distinct CDR3 sequences, roughly 17% of them singletons. The sample was also linked to a second study, of T cells in Graves' hyperthyroidism and ophthalmopathy.

Sequencing was performed on peripheral blood mononuclear cells (PBMCs), taken at new diagnosis, from a patient treated with antithyroid drugs. The receptors here all came from a middle-aged man with Graves disease.

Here the CDR3 DNA reads TGTGCCAGCAGCCTCGGCGGGGGGAACACCGGGGAGCTGTTTTTT. This gives the protein CASSLGGGNTGELFF. The rearrangement links TRBV5-6 to TRBJ2-2; 7 bases align to TRBD2. This CDR3 comprises 15 residues. CDR1 is SGHDT, CDR2 YYEEEE, per germline. J lost 1 base, V lost 4 bases, and 4 bases had no gene match.

There are many counts of this clonotype. This rearrangement joins TRBV18 to TRBJ2-1, with D uncertain. V gave up 3 bases and J gave up 3 bases, with 9 bases separating them. Germline values: CDR1 KGHSH, CDR2 LQKENI. The CDR3 contains 14 residues. CDR3 sequence reads: CASSPSLGYNEQFF. DNA of the CDR3: TGTGCCAGCTCACCGTCCCTGGGCTACAATGAGCAGTTCTTC.

This clonotype was detected only a few times. J is TRBJ2-5 and V is TRBV5-1, with D possibly TRBD2 on 6 matching bases. Germline CDR1 SGHRS, CDR2 YFSETQ. There are 14 residues in the CDR3. Trimming took off 4 bases at V and 4 bases at J, with 14 bases between the two ends. The CDR3 here is CASSPGDLPETQYF. The DNA for the CDR3 is TGCGCCAGCAGCCCCGGGGACTTACCAGAGACCCAGTACTTC. Full variable domain (rest looked up from reference TRBV5-1 and TRBJ2-5): KAGVTQTPRYLIKTRGQQVTLSCSPISGHRSVSWYQQTPGQGLQFLFEYFSETQRNKGNFPGRFSGRQFSNSRSEMNVSTLELGDSALYLCASSPGDLPETQYFGPGTRLLVL.

This chain links TRBV20-1 with TRBJ1-2, with TRBD1 as a possible D gene (6 bases). This CDR3 spans 13 amino acids. Germline V gives CDR1 DFQATT, CDR2 SNEGSKA (reference sequence). In DNA form, the CDR3 reads TGCAGCTCCAGCTGGACAGCAAACTATGGCTACACCTTC. This encodes CSSSWTANYGYTF.

This clonotype showed up just a few times. A read error is likely, as this CDR3 ends without the conserved phenylalanine or tryptophan. The rearrangement uses TRBV5-5 and TRBJ2-7, with 7 bases identical to TRBD1. CDR1 SGHKS and CDR2 YYEKEE come from the germline V gene (reference sequence). V gave up 0 bases and J gave up 4 bases; unmatched junction bases: 7. The CDR3 totals 15 residues. The CDR3 DNA sequence: TGTGCCAGCAGCTTGGTCGCGACAGGGTTATACGAGCAGTACCTC. Its protein product is CASSLVATGLYEQYL.

This clonotype has more than one count but fewer than ten. The CDR3 sequence: CAWSPQGVRYTF. Written as DNA, the CDR3 is TGTGCCTGGAGCCCCCAGGGGGTACGCTACACCTTC. The V call is TRBV30, the J call TRBJ1-2, with 7 bases fitting TRBD1. Looked up from germline, CDR1 is GTSNPN and CDR2 is SVGIG (reference sequence). Germline trimming cut 3 bases from V and 9 bases from J; bases unmatched to any gene: 7. The CDR3 extends over 12 amino acids. The full variable domain, its missing parts supplied by reference TRBV30 and TRBJ1-2, is SQTIHQWPATLVQPVGSPLSLECTVEGTSNPNLYWYRQAAGRGLQLLFYSVGIGQISSEVPQNLSASRPQDRQFILSSKKLLLSDSGFYLCAWSPQGVRYTFGSGTRLTVV.

This clonotype has at least ten counts. The chain is built from TRBV20-1 and TRBJ1-1; possible D gene TRBD1, 5 bases. The CDR3 consists of 15 residues. V was pared by 2 bases and J by 0 bases, with 13 bases between. CDR1 DFQATT and CDR2 SNEGSKA come from the germline V gene (reference sequence). The CDR3 reads CSARPPGRLNTEAFF. CDR3 in DNA: TGCAGTGCTAGACCCCCGGGACGCTTGAACACTGAAGCTTTCTTT.

This clonotype was observed many times. The CDR3 protein is CASRTRGPETQYF. The CDR3 bases are TGTGCCAGCCGTACAAGGGGGCCGGAGACCCAGTACTTC. The chain is built from TRBV7-8 and TRBJ2-5, with 7 bases fitting TRBD1. Trimming at V came to 8 bases and at J to 5 bases, leaving 8 bases not matched to a gene. CDR1 SGHVS and CDR2 FQNEAQ come from the germline V gene. This CDR3 comprises 13 residues. Drawing the rest from reference TRBV7-8 and TRBJ2-5, the complete variable domain is GAGVSQSPRYKVAKRGQDVALRCDPISGHVSLFWYQQALGQGPEFLTYFQNEAQLDKSGLPSDRFFAERPEGSVSTLKIQRTQQEDSAVYLCASRTRGPETQYFGPGTRLLVL.

This clonotype was counted ten times or more. This chain links TRBV5-1 with TRBJ2-3; either TRBD1 or TRBD2 may supply D (5 bases each). Germline V gene lookup returns CDR1 SGHRS and CDR2 YFSETQ. CDR3 size: 15 residues. The V gene lost 2 bases and the J gene lost 0 bases, with 10 bases spanning the gap. Here the CDR3 reads CASSLERTSTDTQYF. CDR3 DNA: TGCGCCAGCAGCTTAGAGCGGACAAGCACAGATACGCAGTATTTT.

This clonotype was seen many times. The rearrangement joins TRBV20-1 to TRBJ1-5; D is uncertain. Deletions cut 0 bases from V and 11 bases from J, with 17 bases between. CDR1 and CDR2 (germline): DFQATT, SNEGSKA (reference sequence). The CDR3 loop spans 14 amino acids. CDR3 protein: CSARDAGLGVSQHF. The CDR3 bases are TGCAGTGCTAGAGATGCGGGGTTAGGCGTATCCCAGCATTTT.

This chain uses TRBV28 with TRBJ2-7; 7 bases match TRBD1. Germline-derived CDR1 and CDR2 are MDHEN and SYDVKM. The ends lost 4 bases at V and 0 bases at J; junction bases unmatched: 3. This CDR3 region has 14 residues. CDR3 region: CASSWDSRSYEQYF. The CDR3 DNA follows: TGTGCCAGCAGTTGGGACAGTCGCTCCTACGAGCAGTACTTC.

The table lists this clonotype with many counts. V gene TRBV20-1 combines with J gene TRBJ2-1; 7 bases are shared with TRBD2. V was pared by 0 bases and J by 7 bases, with 3 bases of the junction left unmatched. In germline, CDR1 is DFQATT, CDR2 SNEGSKA (reference sequence). The CDR3 spans 13 residues. The CDR3 spells CSAREGGWNEQFF. CDR3 sequence (DNA): TGCAGTGCTAGAGAGGGAGGGTGGAATGAGCAGTTCTTC.

Of note for this clonotype: A read error is possible here, since a much larger clone lies one base away. The chain joins TRBV30 to TRBJ1-5; unclear D gene. V gave up 0 bases and J gave up 4 bases, with 7 bases separating them. The CDR3 is 13 residues long. Per the germline V gene, CDR1 is GTSNPN and CDR2 is SVGIG (reference sequence). CDR3 amino acids: CAWSVRHNQPQHF. The CDR3 DNA is TGTGCCTGGAGTGTACGCCATAATCAGCCCCAGCATTTT.

The V gene is TRBV7-2, the J gene TRBJ2-5; 8 bases are a match to TRBD2. There are 18 residues in the CDR3. After removal of 1 base from V and 3 bases from J, the junction contained 13 bases not matched to a gene. CDR1 is SGHTA, CDR2 FQGNSA, per germline. The CDR3 loop reads CASSLVLIVAGRKETQYF. CDR3 sequence (DNA): TGTGCCAGCAGCTTAGTGCTTATAGTAGCGGGGCGAAAAGAGACCCAGTACTTC.

This clonotype was observed many times. V and J are TRBV2 and TRBJ1-2, with D unresolved. Per the germline V gene, CDR1 is SNHLY and CDR2 is FYNNEI. The V end lost 2 bases, the J end lost 0 bases, and 7 bases lay between the germline ends. The CDR3 length is 14 residues. CDR3 loop: CASSELATNYGYTF. The CDR3 DNA reads TGTGCCAGCAGTGAACTGGCAACTAACTATGGCTACACCTTC.

This clonotype has ten or more counts. This chain joins TRBV20-1 and TRBJ2-3; 7 bases are shared with TRBD2. Germline V gene lookup returns CDR1 DFQATT and CDR2 SNEGSKA (reference sequence). V lost 0 bases and J lost 4; bases outside the gene matches: 10. The CDR3 length is 16 residues. CDR3 region: CSAREDAAGWSDTQYF. DNA for the CDR3: TGCAGTGCTAGAGAGGACGCAGCGGGGTGGTCAGATACGCAGTATTTT.

At least ten counts were recorded for this clonotype. The CDR3 nucleotides are TGCGCCAGCAGTGAGGGGGCGAACACTGAAGCTTTCTTT. It specifies CASSEGANTEAFF. This chain connects TRBV10-1 to TRBJ1-1; tentatively, D is TRBD1 (5 bases). Germline assignment: CDR1 WNHNN and CDR2 SYGVQD (reference sequence). V lost 2 bases to trimming and J lost 1 base, with 5 bases between them. The length of the CDR3 is 13 residues.

Many counts were recorded for this clonotype. The chain recombines TRBV6-1 with TRBJ1-6; a weak D match, TRBD1 (5 bases). Germline V lookup: CDR1 MNHNS, CDR2 SASEGT. The CDR3 extends over 18 amino acids. V lost 5 bases and J 5 bases, leaving 22 bases between the germline ends. The CDR3 spells CASSHARPGIGNNSPLHF. The CDR3 nucleotides read TGTGCCAGCAGTCACGCCCGACCAGGGATCGGCAATAATTCACCCCTCCACTTT.

This clonotype was observed at least ten times. The rearrangement links TRBV5-1 to TRBJ1-4; perhaps TRBD1 as D (5 bases). Deletions cut 0 bases from V and 8 bases from J, with 14 bases between. The CDR3 sequence is 15 residues long. The V gene's germline CDR1 is SGHRS and CDR2 YFSETQ. The CDR3 DNA sequence: TGCGCCAGCAGCTTGGAGACGGGGACCAACGAAAAACTGTTTTTT. It codes for CASSLETGTNEKLFF.

This clonotype was counted many times. The chain carries TRBV20-1 and TRBJ1-6; D not certain. The CDR3 length is 12 residues. From germline, CDR1 is DFQATT and CDR2 SNEGSKA (reference sequence). V was trimmed by 7 bases and J by 10 bases, leaving 14 bases between them. CDR3 in amino acids: CSGRKGSSPLHF. The CDR3 DNA reads as TGCAGTGGTAGGAAGGGTAGCTCACCCCTCCACTTT.

In this sample, this clonotype turned up many times. The genes are TRBV4-2 and TRBJ2-7; unclear D gene. The CDR3 extends over 15 amino acids. The V end lost 0 bases, the J end lost 1 base, and 10 bases lay between the germline ends. The germline V gene has CDR1 LGHNA and CDR2 YNFKEQ. The CDR3 is CASSQEASSSYEQYF. CDR3 coding DNA: TGTGCCAGCAGCCAAGAGGCGTCTAGTTCCTACGAGCAGTACTTC.

In the case of this clonotype: It is likely a read error, because the conserved phenylalanine at the end of the CDR3 is missing. The chain links TRBV24-1 to TRBJ1-1, with unresolved D. The germline CDR1 and CDR2 sequences are KGHDR and SFDVKD. The CDR3 covers 13 residues. V was clipped by 3 bases and J by 5 bases, with 9 bases between them. The CDR3 sequence is CATSDRLRTEAFL. CDR3 coding DNA: TGTGCCACCAGTGATCGCCTCAGAACTGAAGCTTTCCTT.